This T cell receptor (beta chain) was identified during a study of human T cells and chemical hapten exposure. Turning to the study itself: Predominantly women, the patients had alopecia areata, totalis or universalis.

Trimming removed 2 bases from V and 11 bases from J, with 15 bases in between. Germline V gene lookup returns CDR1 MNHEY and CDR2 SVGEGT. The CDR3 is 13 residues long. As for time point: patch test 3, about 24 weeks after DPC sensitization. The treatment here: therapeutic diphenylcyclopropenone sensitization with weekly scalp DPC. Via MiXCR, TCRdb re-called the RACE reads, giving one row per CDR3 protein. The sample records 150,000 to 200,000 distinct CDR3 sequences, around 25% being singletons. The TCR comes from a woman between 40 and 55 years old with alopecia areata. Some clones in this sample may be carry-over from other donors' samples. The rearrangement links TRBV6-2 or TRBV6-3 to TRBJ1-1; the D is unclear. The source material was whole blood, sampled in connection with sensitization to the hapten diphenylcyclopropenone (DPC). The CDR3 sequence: CASSYGQALAAFF. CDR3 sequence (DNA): TGTGCCAGCAGTTACGGGCAGGCCTTGGCTGCTTTCTTT.